This TCR beta chain is drawn from a study of glioma-infiltrating T cells after dendritic cell vaccination. Background on the study: Autologous tumor lysate-pulsed dendritic cell vaccination was given between the early 2000s and the early 2010s. At biweekly intervals, patients got three intradermal dendritic cell vaccine injections.

The primer mix had 60 V beta and 13 J beta primers. Clones were read by immunoSEQ multiplex PCR, and TCRdb kept only the in-frame ones, dropping some. The top ten hold over 2.5% of the sample, which has 100,000 or so clones, around 90% seen once. Germline V CDR1 and CDR2: MGHDK, SYGVNS. This CDR3 has 13 residues. Trimming shortened V by 7 bases and J by 4 bases, and 13 bases separated the two germline ends. Time point reported: after dendritic cell vaccination, including at tumor progression/relapse. Blood PBMC samples: pre-vaccination, two weeks post third vaccination, and at tumor progression. The chain links TRBV25-1 to TRBJ1-2; D might be TRBD1 (6 bases). This sequence originates from a human donor with glioblastoma. Sequenced here: blood, sampled after dendritic cell vaccination. CDR3 protein: CASNSGTLYGYTF. The CDR3 DNA reads as TGTGCCAGCAACTCCGGGACACTCTATGGCTACACCTTC.